These 5 T cell receptor beta chains were sequenced from one sample in a study of beta chain features in type 1 diabetes. Expressed TCRB transcripts got sequenced, as all isolated RNA was reverse transcribed. Here immunoSEQ multiplex PCR was the method, and the copy in TCRdb shows in-frame clones only, minus some. This table has 860,000 or so clones, 15% to 20% appearing once. Sequenced material: naive CD4+ T cells from blood. All receptors come from a young woman in good health.

The rearrangement uses TRBV7-8 and TRBJ2-7, with D perhaps TRBD1 or TRBD2 (6 bases each). Looked up from germline, CDR1 is SGHVS and CDR2 is FQNEAQ. Between the trimmed V and J ends, which lost 5 bases and 2 bases, there was a span of 16 bases. This CDR3 spans 15 amino acids. This CDR3 is CASSPGRGVPYEQYF. Here the CDR3 DNA reads TGTGCCAGCAGCCCAGGTAGGGGGGTACCCTACGAGCAGTACTTC.

The chain employs TRBV4-2 and TRBJ2-5; 9 bases are a match to TRBD2. The CDR3 extends over 14 amino acids. Germline V gives CDR1 LGHNA, CDR2 YNFKEQ. Germline trimming cut 4 bases from V and 1 base from J; bases unmatched to any gene: 1. CDR3 amino acids: CASSPGLAQETQYF. The CDR3 DNA sequence: TGTGCCAGCAGCCCGGGACTAGCCCAAGAGACCCAGTACTTC.

The chain carries TRBV18 and TRBJ2-6; D uncertain. The CDR3 extends over 12 amino acids. Trimming pared 5 bases from V and 4 bases from J, leaving 3 bases between. Germline V CDR1 and CDR2: KGHSH, LQKENI. CDR3 loop: CASSAGANVLTF. The CDR3 DNA reads as TGTGCCAGCTCAGCGGGGGCCAACGTCCTGACTTTC.

This clone was seen more than once but under ten times. The rearrangement links TRBV5-4 to TRBJ2-1, with D unclear. V lost 7 bases and J lost 8, with 13 bases in between. CDR1 is SGHNT, CDR2 YYREEE, per germline (reference sequence). The CDR3 loop spans 12 amino acids. Here the CDR3 reads CASETMRHEQFF. Here the CDR3 DNA reads TGTGCCAGCGAAACCATGCGGCATGAGCAGTTCTTC.

The CDR3 region is CASSLVSGVDTGELFF. The DNA of the CDR3 is TGTGCCAGCAGCTTAGTTTCAGGGGTGGATACCGGGGAGCTGTTTTTT. The chain has TRBV7-2 and TRBJ2-2, with D tentatively TRBD1 (6 bases). Trimming shortened V by 1 base and J by 5 bases, and 14 bases separated the two germline ends. CDR1 is SGHTA, CDR2 FQGNSA, per germline. The length of the CDR3 is 16 residues.